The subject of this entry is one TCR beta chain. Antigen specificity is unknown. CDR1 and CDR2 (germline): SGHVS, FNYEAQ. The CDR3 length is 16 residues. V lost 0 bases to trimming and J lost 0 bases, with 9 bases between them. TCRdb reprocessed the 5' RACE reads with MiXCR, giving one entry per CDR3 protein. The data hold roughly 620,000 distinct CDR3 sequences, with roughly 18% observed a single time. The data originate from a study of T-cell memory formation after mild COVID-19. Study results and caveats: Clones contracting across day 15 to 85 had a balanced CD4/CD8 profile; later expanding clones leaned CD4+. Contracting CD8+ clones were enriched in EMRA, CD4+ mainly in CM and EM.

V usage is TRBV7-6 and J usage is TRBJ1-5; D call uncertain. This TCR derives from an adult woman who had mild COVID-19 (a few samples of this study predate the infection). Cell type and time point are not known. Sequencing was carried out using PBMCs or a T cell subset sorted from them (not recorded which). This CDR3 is CASSLARGSSNQPQHF. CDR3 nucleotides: TGTGCCAGCAGCTTAGCCCGGGGTAGTAGCAATCAGCCCCAGCATTTT. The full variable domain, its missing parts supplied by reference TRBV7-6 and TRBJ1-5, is GAGVSQSPRYKVTKRGQDVALRCDPISGHVSLYWYRQALGQGPEFLTYFNYEAQQDKSGLPNDRFSAERPEGSISTLTIQRTEQRDSAMYRCASSLARGSSNQPQHFGDGTRLSIL.